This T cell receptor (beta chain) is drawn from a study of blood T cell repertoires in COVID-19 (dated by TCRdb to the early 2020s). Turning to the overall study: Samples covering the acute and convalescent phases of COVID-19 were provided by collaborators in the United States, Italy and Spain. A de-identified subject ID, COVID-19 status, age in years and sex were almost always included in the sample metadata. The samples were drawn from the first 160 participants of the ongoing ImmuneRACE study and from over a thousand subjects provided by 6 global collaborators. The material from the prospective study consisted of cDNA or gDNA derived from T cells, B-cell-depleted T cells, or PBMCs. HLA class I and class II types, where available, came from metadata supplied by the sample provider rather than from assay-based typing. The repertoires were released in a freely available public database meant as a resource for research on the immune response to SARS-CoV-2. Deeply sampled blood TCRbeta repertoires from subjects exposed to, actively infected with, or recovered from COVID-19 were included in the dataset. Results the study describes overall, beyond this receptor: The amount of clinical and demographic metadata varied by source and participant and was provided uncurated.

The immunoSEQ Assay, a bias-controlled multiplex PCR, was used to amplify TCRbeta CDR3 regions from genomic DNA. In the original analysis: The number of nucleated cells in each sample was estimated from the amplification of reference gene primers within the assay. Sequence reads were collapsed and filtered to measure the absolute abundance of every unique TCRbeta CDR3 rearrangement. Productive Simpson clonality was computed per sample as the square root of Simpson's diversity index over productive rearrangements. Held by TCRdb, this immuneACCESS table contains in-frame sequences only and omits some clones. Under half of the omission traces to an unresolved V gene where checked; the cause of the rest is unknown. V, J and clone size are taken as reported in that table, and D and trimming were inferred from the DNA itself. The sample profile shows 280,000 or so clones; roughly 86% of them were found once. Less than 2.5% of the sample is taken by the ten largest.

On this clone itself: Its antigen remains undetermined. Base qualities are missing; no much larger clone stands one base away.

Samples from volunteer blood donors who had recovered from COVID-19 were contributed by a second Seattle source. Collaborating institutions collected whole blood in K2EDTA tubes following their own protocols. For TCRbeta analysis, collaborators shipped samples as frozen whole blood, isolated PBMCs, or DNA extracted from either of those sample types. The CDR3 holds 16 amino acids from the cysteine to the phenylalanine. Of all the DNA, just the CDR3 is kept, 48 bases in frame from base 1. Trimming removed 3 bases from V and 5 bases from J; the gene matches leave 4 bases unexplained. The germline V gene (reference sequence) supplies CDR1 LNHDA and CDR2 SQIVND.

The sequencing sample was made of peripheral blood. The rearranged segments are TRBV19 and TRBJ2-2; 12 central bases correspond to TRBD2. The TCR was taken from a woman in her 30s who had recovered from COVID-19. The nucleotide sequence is TGTGCCAGTAGTATCGATGGGACTAGCGGGACCGGGGAGCTGTTTTTT. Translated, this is CASSIDGTSGTGELFF.